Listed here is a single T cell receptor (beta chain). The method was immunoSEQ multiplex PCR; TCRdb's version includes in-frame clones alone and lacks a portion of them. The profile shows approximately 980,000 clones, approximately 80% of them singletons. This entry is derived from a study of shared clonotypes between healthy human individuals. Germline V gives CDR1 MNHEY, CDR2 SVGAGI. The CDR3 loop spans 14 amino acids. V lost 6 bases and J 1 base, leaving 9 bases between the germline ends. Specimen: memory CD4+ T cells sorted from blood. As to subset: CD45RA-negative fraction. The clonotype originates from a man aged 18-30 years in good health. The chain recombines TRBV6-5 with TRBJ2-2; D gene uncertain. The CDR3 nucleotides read TGTGCCAGCAGGTCCCCGGGGAACACCGGGGAGCTGTTTTTT. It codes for CASRSPGNTGELFF.